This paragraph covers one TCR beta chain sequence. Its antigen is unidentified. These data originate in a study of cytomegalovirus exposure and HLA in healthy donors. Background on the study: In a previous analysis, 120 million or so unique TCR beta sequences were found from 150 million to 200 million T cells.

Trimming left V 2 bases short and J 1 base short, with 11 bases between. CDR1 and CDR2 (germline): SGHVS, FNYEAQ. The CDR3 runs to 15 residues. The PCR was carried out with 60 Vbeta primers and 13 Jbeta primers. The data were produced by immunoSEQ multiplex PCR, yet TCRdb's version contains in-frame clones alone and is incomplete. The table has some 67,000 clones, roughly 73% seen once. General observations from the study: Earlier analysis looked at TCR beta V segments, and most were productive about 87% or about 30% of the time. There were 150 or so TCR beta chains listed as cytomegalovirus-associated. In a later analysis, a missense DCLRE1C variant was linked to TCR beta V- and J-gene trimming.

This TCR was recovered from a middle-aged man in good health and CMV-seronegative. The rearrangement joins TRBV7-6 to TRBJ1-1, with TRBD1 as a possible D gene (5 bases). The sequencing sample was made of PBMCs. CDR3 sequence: CASSLFIGENTEAFF. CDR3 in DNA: TGTGCCAGCAGCTTATTTATAGGGGAGAACACTGAAGCTTTCTTT.